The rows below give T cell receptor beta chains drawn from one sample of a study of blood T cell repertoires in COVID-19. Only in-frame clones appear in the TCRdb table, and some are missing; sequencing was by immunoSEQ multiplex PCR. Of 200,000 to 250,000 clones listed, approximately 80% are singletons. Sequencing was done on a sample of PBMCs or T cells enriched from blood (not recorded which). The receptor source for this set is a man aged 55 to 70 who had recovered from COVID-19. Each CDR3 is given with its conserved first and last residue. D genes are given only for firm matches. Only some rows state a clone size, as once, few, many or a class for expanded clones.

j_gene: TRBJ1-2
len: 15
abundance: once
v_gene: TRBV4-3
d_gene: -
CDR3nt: TGCGCCAGCAGCCCCCAGGGAAATATAGGCTATGGCTACACCTTC
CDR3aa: CASSPQGNIGYGYTF

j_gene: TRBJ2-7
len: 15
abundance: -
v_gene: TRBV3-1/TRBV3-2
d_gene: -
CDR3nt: TGTGCCAGCAGTTTTGCACTAACGGGGTCCTACGAGCAGTACTTC
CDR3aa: CASSFALTGSYEQYF

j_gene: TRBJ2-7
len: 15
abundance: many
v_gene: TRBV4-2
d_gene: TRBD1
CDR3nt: TGTGCCAGCAGCGAAGCCGGACAGGCAGTCTACGAGCAGTACTTC
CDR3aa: CASSEAGQAVYEQYF

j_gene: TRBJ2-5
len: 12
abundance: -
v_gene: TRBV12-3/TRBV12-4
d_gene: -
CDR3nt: TGTGCCTGCAGACTAGGGTTAGCGACCCAGTACTTC
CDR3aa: CACRLGLATQYF

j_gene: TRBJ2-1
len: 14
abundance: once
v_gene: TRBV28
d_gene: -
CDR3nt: TGTGCCAACTCTAGAGGCAGGGCGGTCAATGAGCAGTTCTTC
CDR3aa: CANSRGRAVNEQFF

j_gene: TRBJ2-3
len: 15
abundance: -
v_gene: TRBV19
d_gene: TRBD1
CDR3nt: TGTGCCAGTAGCAGGGGACAGGGGGTTAAAGATACGCAGTATTTT
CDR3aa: CASSRGQGVKDTQYF

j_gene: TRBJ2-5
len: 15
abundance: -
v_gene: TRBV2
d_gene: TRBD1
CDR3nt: TGTGCCAGCAGAGCTGGACAGGGGAGGCAAGAGACCCAGTACTTC
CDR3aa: CASRAGQGRQETQYF

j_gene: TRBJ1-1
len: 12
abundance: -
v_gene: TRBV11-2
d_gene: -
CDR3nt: TGTGCCAGCAGGGGAGACAGGCTGGGAGCTTTCTTT
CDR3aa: CASRGDRLGAFF

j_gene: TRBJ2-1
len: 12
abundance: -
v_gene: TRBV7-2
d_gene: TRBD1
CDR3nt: TGTGCCAGCAGCCGGGACAGGGTTAGGCCGTTCTTC
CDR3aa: CASSRDRVRPFF

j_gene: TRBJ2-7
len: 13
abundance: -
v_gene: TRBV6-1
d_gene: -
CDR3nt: TGTGCCAGCAGTGAGCCCTACTCCTACGAGCAGTACTTC
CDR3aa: CASSEPYSYEQYF

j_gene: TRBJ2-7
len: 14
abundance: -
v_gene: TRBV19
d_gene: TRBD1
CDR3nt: TGTGCCAGTAGTATGGGGACAGGGGGCTACGAGCAGTACTTC
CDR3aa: CASSMGTGGYEQYF

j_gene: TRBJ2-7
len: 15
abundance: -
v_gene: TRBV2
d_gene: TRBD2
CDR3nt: TGTGCCAGCAGTCCTACTAGCGGGGGTATCTCCGAGCAGTACTTC
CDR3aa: CASSPTSGGISEQYF

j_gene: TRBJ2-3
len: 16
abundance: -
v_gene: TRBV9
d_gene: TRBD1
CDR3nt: TGTGCCAGCAGCCTCCGGGACAGGCGTCCCACAGATACGCAGTATTTT
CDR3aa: CASSLRDRRPTDTQYF

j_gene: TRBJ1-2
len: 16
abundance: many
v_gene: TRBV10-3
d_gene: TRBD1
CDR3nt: TGTGCCATCAGTGAGTCGCAGGGGGTCATTCCCTATGGCTACACCTTC
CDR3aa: CAISESQGVIPYGYTF

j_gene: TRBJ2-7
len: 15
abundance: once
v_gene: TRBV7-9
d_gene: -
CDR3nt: TGTGCCAGCAGCTCCAGGGACACCATTACCTACGAGCAGTACTTC
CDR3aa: CASSSRDTITYEQYF

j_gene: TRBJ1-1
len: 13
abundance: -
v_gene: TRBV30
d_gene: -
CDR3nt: TGTGCCTGGAACCCTACCTTCGACAGAGAAGCTTTCTTT
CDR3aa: CAWNPTFDREAFF

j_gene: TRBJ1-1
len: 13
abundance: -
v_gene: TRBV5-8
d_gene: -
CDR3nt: TGTGCCAGCAGCTTGCTCAGGAACACTGAAGCTTTCTTT
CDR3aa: CASSLLRNTEAFF

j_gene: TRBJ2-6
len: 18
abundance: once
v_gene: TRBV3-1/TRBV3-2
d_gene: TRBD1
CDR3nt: TGTGCCAGCAGCCCTCGTCCCGGGACAGGGGACGGGGCCAACGTCCTGACTTTC
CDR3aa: CASSPRPGTGDGANVLTF

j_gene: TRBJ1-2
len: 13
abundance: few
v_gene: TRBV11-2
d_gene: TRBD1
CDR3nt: TGTGCCAGCAGCCCGGACAGGGCCTATGGCTACACCTTC
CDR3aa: CASSPDRAYGYTF

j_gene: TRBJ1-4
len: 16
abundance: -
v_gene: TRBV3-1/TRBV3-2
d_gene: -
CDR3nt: TGTGCCAGCAGCCAAGATAACGCCAGGTGGAGGGAAAAACTGTTTTTT
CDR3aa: CASSQDNARWREKLFF

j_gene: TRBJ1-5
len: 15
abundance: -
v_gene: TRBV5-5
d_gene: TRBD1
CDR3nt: TGTGCCAGCAGCTTCTCAGACAGGGCAAATCAGCCCCAGCATTTT
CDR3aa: CASSFSDRANQPQHF

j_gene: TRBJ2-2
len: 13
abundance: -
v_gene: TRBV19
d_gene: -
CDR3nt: TGTGCCAGTAGTACCCAGGGGCCCGGGGAGCTGTTTTTT
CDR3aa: CASSTQGPGELFF

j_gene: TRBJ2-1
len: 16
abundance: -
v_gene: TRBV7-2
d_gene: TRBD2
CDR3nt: TGTGCCAGCAGGAACCGATTAGCGGGGGGTAACAATGAGCAGTTCTTC
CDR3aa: CASRNRLAGGNNEQFF

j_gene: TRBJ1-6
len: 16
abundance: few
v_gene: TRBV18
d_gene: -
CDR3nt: TGTGCCAGCTCACCACTCGGGAGAGGAGGAGATTCACCCCTCCACTTT
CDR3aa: CASSPLGRGGDSPLHF

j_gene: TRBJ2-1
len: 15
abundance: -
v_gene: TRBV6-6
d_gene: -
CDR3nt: TGTGCCAGCAGTTACTCCGGAGCTTCCTACAATGAGCAGTTCTTC
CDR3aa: CASSYSGASYNEQFF

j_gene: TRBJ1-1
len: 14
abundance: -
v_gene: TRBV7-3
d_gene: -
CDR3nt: TGTGCCAGCAGCTCACAGGGTGTGAACACTGAAGCTTTCTTT
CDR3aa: CASSSQGVNTEAFF

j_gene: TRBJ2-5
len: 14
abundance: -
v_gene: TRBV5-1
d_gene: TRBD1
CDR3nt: TGCGCCAGCAGCTTAGGGGACAGCCGAGAGACCCAGTACTTC
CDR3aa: CASSLGDSRETQYF

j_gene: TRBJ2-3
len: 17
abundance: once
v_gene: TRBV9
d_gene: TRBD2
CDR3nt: TGTGCCAGCAGCTCACGGACTAGCGGGGCGGCGTGGGATACGCAGTATTTT
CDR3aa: CASSSRTSGAAWDTQYF

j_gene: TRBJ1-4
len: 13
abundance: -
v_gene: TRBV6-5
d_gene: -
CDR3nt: TGTGCCACCCAACGCCCGGAGGGTGAAAAACTGTTTTTT
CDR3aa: CATQRPEGEKLFF

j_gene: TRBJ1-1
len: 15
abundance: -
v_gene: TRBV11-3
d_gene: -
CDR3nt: TGTGCCAGCAGCTTACAGGACAGAAAGAACACTGAAGCTTTCTTT
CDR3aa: CASSLQDRKNTEAFF

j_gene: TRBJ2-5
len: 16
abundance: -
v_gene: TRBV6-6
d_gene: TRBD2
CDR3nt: TGTGCCAGCAGTTACTTTTCCCAGCGGGGTCGGGAGACCCAGTACTTC
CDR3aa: CASSYFSQRGRETQYF

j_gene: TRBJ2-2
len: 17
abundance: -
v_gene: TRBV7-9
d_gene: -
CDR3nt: TGTGCCAGCAGCCCCCTTCTTTATGAATCCCGGGCCGGGGAGCTGTTTTTT
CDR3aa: CASSPLLYESRAGELFF

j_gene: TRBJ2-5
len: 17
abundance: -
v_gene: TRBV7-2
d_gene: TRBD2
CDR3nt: TGTGCCAGCAGCCCTACGAGTGGCGGGGGATTCCAAGAGACCCAGTACTTC
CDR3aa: CASSPTSGGGFQETQYF

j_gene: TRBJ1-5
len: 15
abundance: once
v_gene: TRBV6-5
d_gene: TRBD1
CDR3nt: TGTGCCAGCAGAGGGGGACAGAAAGAAAATCAGCCCCAGCATTTT
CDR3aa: CASRGGQKENQPQHF

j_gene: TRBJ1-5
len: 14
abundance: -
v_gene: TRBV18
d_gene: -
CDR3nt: TGTGCCAGCTCACCACAGGGGGTTGAACAGCCCCAGCATTTT
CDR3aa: CASSPQGVEQPQHF

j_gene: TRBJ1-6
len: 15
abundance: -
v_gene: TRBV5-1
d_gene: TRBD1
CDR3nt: TGCGCCAGCAGCTTGGGGACAGGGTCGAATTCACCCCTCCACTTT
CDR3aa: CASSLGTGSNSPLHF

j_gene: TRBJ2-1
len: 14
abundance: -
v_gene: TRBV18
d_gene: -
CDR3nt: TGTGCCAGCTCACCACCGGGGCCTAGAAATGAGCAGTTCTTC
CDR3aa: CASSPPGPRNEQFF

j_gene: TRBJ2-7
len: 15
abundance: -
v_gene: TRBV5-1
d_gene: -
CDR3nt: TGCGCCAGCAGCTTGAATACGGCCAGGGGCTACGAGCAGTACTTC
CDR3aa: CASSLNTARGYEQYF

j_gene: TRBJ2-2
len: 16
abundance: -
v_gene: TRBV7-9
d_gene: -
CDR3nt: TGTGCCAGCAGCCCAGACAGGAGGCCGAACACCGGGGAGCTGTTTTTT
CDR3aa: CASSPDRRPNTGELFF

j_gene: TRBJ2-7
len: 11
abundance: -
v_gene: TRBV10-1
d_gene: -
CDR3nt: TGCGCCAGCAGTCGGGGGTACGAGCAGTACTTC
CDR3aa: CASSRGYEQYF

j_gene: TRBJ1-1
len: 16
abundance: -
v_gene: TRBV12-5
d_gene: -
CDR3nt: TGTGCTAGTGGTTTGACCTCCCGGGGGATGAACACTGAAGCTTTCTTT
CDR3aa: CASGLTSRGMNTEAFF

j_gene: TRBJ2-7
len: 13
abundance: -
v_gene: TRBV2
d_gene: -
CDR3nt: TGTGCCAGCAAGCCAGGACTCTCCTACGAGCAGTACTTC
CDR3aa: CASKPGLSYEQYF

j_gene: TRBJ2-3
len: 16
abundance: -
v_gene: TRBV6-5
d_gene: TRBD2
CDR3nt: TGTGCCAGCAGTTTCCTCGAGCGGGGGTTCACAGATACGCAGTATTTT
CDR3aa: CASSFLERGFTDTQYF

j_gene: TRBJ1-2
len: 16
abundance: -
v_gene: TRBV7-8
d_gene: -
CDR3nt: TGTGCCAGCAGCTTTGGCCTAAGGGAGGCTAACTATGGCTACACCTTC
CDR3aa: CASSFGLREANYGYTF

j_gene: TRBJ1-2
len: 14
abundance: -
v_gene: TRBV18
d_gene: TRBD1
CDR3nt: TGTGCCAGCTCCCAATCACAGGGGACGTATGGCTACACCTTC
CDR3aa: CASSQSQGTYGYTF

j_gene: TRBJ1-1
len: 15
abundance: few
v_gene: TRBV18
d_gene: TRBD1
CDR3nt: TGTGCCAGCTCACGCATGACAGGGCAGAACACTGAAGCTTTCTTT
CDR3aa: CASSRMTGQNTEAFF

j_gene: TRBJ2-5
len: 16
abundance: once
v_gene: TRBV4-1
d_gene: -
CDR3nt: TGCGCCAGCAGCCAAGTCTGGGACACCCCGGGGGAGACCCAGTACTTC
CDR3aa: CASSQVWDTPGETQYF

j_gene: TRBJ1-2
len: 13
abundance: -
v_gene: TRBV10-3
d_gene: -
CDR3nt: TGTGCCATCAGTGACCCGACCGTACAGGGCTACACCTTC
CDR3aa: CAISDPTVQGYTF

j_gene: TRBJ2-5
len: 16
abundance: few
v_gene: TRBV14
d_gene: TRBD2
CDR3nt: TGTGCCAGCAGCCTCGAGATAGCGGGGGGGTCAGAGACCCAGTACTTC
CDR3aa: CASSLEIAGGSETQYF

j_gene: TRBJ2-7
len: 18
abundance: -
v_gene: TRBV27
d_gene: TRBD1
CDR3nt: TGTGCCAGCAGTTCCCGGCCGATGCCAGGGGGTCTCTCCTACGAGCAGTACTTC
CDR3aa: CASSSRPMPGGLSYEQYF

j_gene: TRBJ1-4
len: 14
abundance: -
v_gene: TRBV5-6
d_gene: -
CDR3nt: TGTGCCAGCAGCTTTTCAGGGCTTAATGAAAAACTGTTTTTT
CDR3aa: CASSFSGLNEKLFF

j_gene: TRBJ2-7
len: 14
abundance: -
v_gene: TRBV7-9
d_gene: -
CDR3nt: TGTGCCAGCAGCTCCTTCCCCCAGGCCTACGAGCAGTACTTC
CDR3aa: CASSSFPQAYEQYF

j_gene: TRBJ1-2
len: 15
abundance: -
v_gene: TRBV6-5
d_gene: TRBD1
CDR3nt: TGTGCCAGCAGTTACTCGAGACAGGGGGAAGGTGGCTACACCTTC
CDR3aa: CASSYSRQGEGGYTF

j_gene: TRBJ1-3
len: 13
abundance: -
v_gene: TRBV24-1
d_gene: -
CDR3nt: TGTGCCACCAGTGATTTGCGGGAGGGGCCGCGGTATTTT
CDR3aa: CATSDLREGPRYF